The count of the clone carrying this TCR beta chain is one. This same CDR3 is encoded by further DNA sequences in the sample. This CDR3 has 13 residues. The ends were cut back, 4 bases at V and 3 bases at J, with 10 bases in the middle. Germline CDR1 reads MDHEN; CDR2 reads SYDVKM. This sample was included in a study of blood T cell repertoires in COVID-19. Study background: T cells, B-cell-depleted T cells, or PBMCs provided the cDNA or gDNA that served as material.

Methods used by the authors: For nucleated cells, counts were estimated from reference gene primer amplification. Generated by immunoSEQ multiplex PCR, the TCRdb table keeps only in-frame clones and is missing some. The D gene and trimming were derived from the DNA, and the V and J assignments and clone size from that table. The table lists 200,000 to 300,000 clones, roughly 86% of them singletons. This clonotype was sampled from a woman aged 45-65 years who had recovered from COVID-19. V gene TRBV28 combines with J gene TRBJ2-7; tentative D call: TRBD2 (6 bases). The sequenced sample was PBMCs or T cells enriched from blood (not recorded which). CDR3 region: CASSSGRGYEQYF. In DNA, the CDR3 is TGTGCCAGCAGTTCCGGGAGAGGCTACGAGCAGTACTTC.